This entry lists 23 T cell receptor beta chains sequenced from one sample in a study of post-analysis software for immune sequencing data. Their specific antigens are unknown. General study results and limits: The study found TRBV5-6, TRBV5-1 and TRBV20-1 among five or six TRBV segments more frequent in patients than controls.

Every TCR beta cDNA library bore unique molecular identifiers. MiXCR, run by TCRdb on the PCR reads, gives a single entry per CDR3 protein. The sample has 450,000 to 650,000 distinct CDR3 sequences, about 40% seen once. Sequencing was performed on blood. These receptors originate from a girl aged 5-17 years with multiple sclerosis.

This chain joins TRBV7-8 and TRBJ2-3; D is ambiguous. CDR1 and CDR2 from the germline V gene are SGHVS and FQNEAQ. The CDR3 is 15 residues long. V gave up 7 bases and J gave up 3 bases, with 17 bases separating them. For the CDR3, the DNA is TGTGCCAGCAACTCCTTAGGCGGCCATACAGATACGCAGTATTTT. Protein product: CASNSLGGHTDTQYF.

The chain is built from TRBV5-1 and TRBJ1-1, with 8 bases identical to TRBD1. Germline V gene sequence: CDR1 SGHRS, CDR2 YFSETQ. V was clipped by 2 bases and J by 6 bases; unmatched bases: 6. This CDR3 region has 14 residues. CDR3 coding DNA: TGCGCCAGCAGCTTTTCCGACAGGGGAGCTGAAGCTTTCTTT. It is translated as CASSFSDRGAEAFF. Filled out from reference TRBV5-1 and TRBJ1-1, the complete variable domain reads KAGVTQTPRYLIKTRGQQVTLSCSPISGHRSVSWYQQTPGQGLQFLFEYFSETQRNKGNFPGRFSGRQFSNSRSEMNVSTLELGDSALYLCASSFSDRGAEAFFGQGTRLTVV.

The V and J genes are TRBV12-3 or TRBV12-4 and TRBJ1-2; 8 bases are a match to TRBD1. This CDR3 comprises 13 residues. J was trimmed by 4 bases and V by 8 bases; bases with no gene match: 6. Here the CDR3 reads CASLRDRGYGYTF. The CDR3 nucleotides read TGTGCCAGCCTTCGTGACAGGGGCTATGGCTACACCTTC.

In DNA form, the CDR3 reads TGTGCCATCAGTGCCACTAGCGGTAGCTCCTACAATGAGCAGTTCTTC. It is translated as CAISATSGSSYNEQFF. This chain links TRBV10-3 with TRBJ2-1; 8 nucleotides match TRBD2. Trimming cost V 4 bases and J 0 bases; bases outside gene matches: 5. The CDR3 sequence is 16 residues long. Per the germline V gene, CDR1 is ENHRY and CDR2 is SYGVKD.

This clonotype was counted a few times. The chain links TRBV7-6 to TRBJ1-5; TRBD1 might be the D (6 bases). The CDR3 contains 15 residues. V shed 1 base and J shed 3 bases, with 10 bases lying between them. Germline V gives CDR1 SGHVS, CDR2 FNYEAQ. Here the CDR3 DNA reads TGTGCCAGCAGCTTAGGCACAGGGATCAATCAGCCCCAGCATTTT. This encodes CASSLGTGINQPQHF.

The sample holds a few counts of this clonotype. One end of the junction is discordant with germline, which a read error may explain. The CDR3 loop reads CAGRTGGRNTEAFF. CDR3 sequence (DNA): TGTGCCGGCAGAACAGGGGGCCGAAACACTGAAGCTTTCTTT. The V and J genes are TRBV12-3 or TRBV12-4 and TRBJ1-1; 9 bases are a match to TRBD1. This CDR3 contains 14 residues.

With regard to this clonotype: The junction does not match germline at one end; this may be a read error. The V call is TRBV6-6, the J call TRBJ2-6; 10 positions agree with TRBD1. CDR3 length equals 17 residues. Germline lookup yields CDR1 MNHNY and CDR2 SVGAGI (reference sequence). The CDR3 reads CASSTGQGVSGANVRTF. The CDR3 DNA sequence: TGTGCCAGCAGTACCGGACAGGGGGTCTCTGGGGCCAACGTCCGGACTTTC.

The chain couples TRBV2 to TRBJ2-3; TRBD2 might be the D (5 bases). The CDR3 is made up of 14 amino acids. In germline, CDR1 is SNHLY, CDR2 FYNNEI. Trimming removed 8 bases at V and 10 bases at J, with 22 bases between. The CDR3 sequence: CASPFRRKMQAQYF. The DNA for the CDR3 is TGTGCCAGCCCTTTCCGGAGGAAGATGCAGGCGCAGTATTTT.

CDR3 amino acids: CASSGGRYGYTF. In nucleotides, the CDR3 is TGTGCCAGCAGCGGGGGACGGTATGGCTACACCTTC. The V and J genes are TRBV14 and TRBJ1-2; D possibly corresponds to TRBD1 (5 bases). CDR3 length: 12 amino acids. Germline-derived CDR1 and CDR2 are SGHDN and FVKESK. Trimming stripped 5 bases from V and 5 bases from J, with 9 bases between.

V is TRBV7-9 and J is TRBJ2-5, with no clear D. V shed 5 bases and J shed 0 bases, with 10 bases lying between them. CDR1 is SEHNR and CDR2 is FQNEAQ in the germline V gene (reference sequence). This CDR3 region has 14 residues. CDR3 DNA: TGTGCCAGCAGCAACGGCAGGTACCAAGAGACCCAGTACTTC. Translated: CASSNGRYQETQYF. Combining the CDR3 with reference TRBV7-9 and TRBJ2-5 gives the whole variable domain DTGVSQNPRHKITKRGQNVTFRCDPISEHNRLYWYRQTLGQGPEFLTYFQNEAQLEKSRLLSDRFSAERPKGSFSTLEIQRTEQGDSAMYLCASSNGRYQETQYFGPGTRLLVL.

This clonotype was recorded a few times. The gene calls are TRBV10-3 and TRBJ2-5; D unresolved. The CDR3 loop spans 12 amino acids. CDR1 and CDR2 from the germline V gene are ENHRY and SYGVKD. Trimming removed 3 bases from V and 2 bases from J, with 4 bases in between. The CDR3 DNA sequence: TGTGCCATCAGTGAAGAGCAAGAGACCCAGTACTTC. It encodes CAISEEQETQYF.

This clonotype was seen a handful of times. The V and J genes are TRBV29-1 and TRBJ2-7, with 8 nucleotides matching TRBD2. Germline CDR1 and CDR2: SQVTM and ANQGSEA. The CDR3 is 13 residues long. Trimming removed 3 bases from V and 6 bases from J; junction bases left unmatched: 7. The CDR3: CSVDSSGLSEQYF. CDR3 nucleotide sequence: TGCAGCGTTGATTCTAGCGGGCTCTCCGAGCAGTACTTC.

This clonotype came up a few times. V and J are TRBV4-1 and TRBJ2-1; 8 bases line up with TRBD1. The CDR3 is 16 residues long. The germline gives CDR1 MGHRA, CDR2 YSYEKL. V dropped 0 bases and J dropped 3; count of bases not matched to a gene: 4. CDR3 nucleotide sequence: TGCGCCAGCAGCCAAGATAGCACAGGGGGCTACAATGAGCAGTTCTTC. Amino acids: CASSQDSTGGYNEQFF.

In the case of this clonotype: A read error may account for a junction end that differs from germline. The chain carries TRBV3-1 and TRBJ2-1; D remains unclear. The CDR3 consists of 13 residues. Germline values: CDR1 LGHDT, CDR2 YNNKEL (reference sequence). CDR3 sequence reads: CASSQVMLVERFF. CDR3 nucleotides: TGTGCCAGCAGCCAAGTTATGTTGGTTGAGCGGTTCTTC.

Notes on this clonotype: Sequence at one end of the junction differs from germline and may be a read error. The CDR3 DNA reads as TGTGCCAGCAGGCGGACTAGCGGGAGCCCCAGTGAGCAATTCTTC. Its protein is CASRRTSGSPSEQFF. This chain links TRBV12-3 or TRBV12-4 with TRBJ2-1; 13 bases match TRBD2. The CDR3 length is 15 residues.

This sequence joins TRBV4-1 and TRBJ1-1, with a possible D match to TRBD1 (5 bases). CDR3 size: 16 residues. V was pared by 4 bases and J by 3 bases, with 18 bases between. Looked up from germline, CDR1 is MGHRA and CDR2 is YSYEKL. CDR3 sequence reads: CASSLGDLGGDTEAFF. The CDR3 DNA follows: TGCGCCAGCAGCCTAGGGGATCTTGGGGGTGACACTGAAGCTTTCTTT.

The chain couples TRBV6-4 to TRBJ2-5; 7 nucleotides align to TRBD2. Germline trimming cut 10 bases from V and 5 bases from J; bases unmatched to any gene: 7. This CDR3 comprises 12 residues. CDR1 and CDR2 from the germline V gene are MRHNA and SNTAGT. DNA for the CDR3: TGTGCCACCGGGGGGTGGCGGGAGACCCAGTACTTC. Its protein product is CATGGWRETQYF.

The chain carries TRBV20-1 and TRBJ2-3, with D possibly being TRBD1 (6 bases). The germline V gene encodes CDR1 DFQATT and CDR2 SNEGSKA (reference sequence). V lost 1 base to trimming and J lost 0 bases, with 17 bases between them. This CDR3 is 17 amino acids long. The CDR3 DNA reads as TGCAGTGCTAGAGGTGGGGACAAGCTTACTAGCACAGATACGCAGTATTTT. This sequence encodes CSARGGDKLTSTDTQYF.

In its sample, this clonotype was seen once. V gene TRBV5-6 combines with J gene TRBJ1-5; tentatively, D is TRBD1 (6 bases). The DNA end is a closer match to TRBJ2-3, so the J assignment may be wrong. The CDR3 extends over 16 amino acids. Germline CDR1 and CDR2: SGHDT and YYEEEE. CDR3 in DNA: TGTGCCAGCAGCGACGACAGGCGCGATAGCAATCAGCCCCAGTATTTT. Translated, it gives CASSDDRRDSNQPQYF.

This chain uses TRBV20-1 with TRBJ1-5; 7 bases map to TRBD1. Looked up from germline, CDR1 is DFQATT and CDR2 is SNEGSKA (reference sequence). V dropped 4 bases and J dropped 5; count of bases not matched to a gene: 8. The CDR3 totals 14 residues. The CDR3 nucleotides read TGCAGTGCTACCCGGGACAGCCCAGATCAGCCCCAGCATTTT. Amino acids: CSATRDSPDQPQHF.

This clonotype was counted a few times. One junction end does not reproduce the germline sequence, and a read error may be involved. This rearrangement joins TRBV6-5 to TRBJ2-7; D assignment may be TRBD1 or TRBD2 (6 bases each). CDR3 length: 14 residues. CDR1 and CDR2 from the germline V gene are MNHEY and SVGAGI. CDR3 sequence (DNA): TGCGCCAGCAGTTACCTTCGGGGGCGCAACGAGCAGTACTTC. It codes for CASSYLRGRNEQYF.

This CDR3 is CASSSVLAGGDEQFF. For the CDR3, the DNA is TGCGCCAGCAGCTCGGTCCTAGCGGGAGGTGATGAGCAGTTCTTC. The rearrangement uses TRBV5-1 and TRBJ2-1; 11 positions agree with TRBD2. Per germline, CDR1 SGHRS and CDR2 YFSETQ. The trim removed 3 bases at V and 8 bases at J, leaving 7 bases unmatched. The CDR3 runs to 15 residues. The full variable domain, its missing parts supplied by reference TRBV5-1 and TRBJ2-1, is KAGVTQTPRYLIKTRGQQVTLSCSPISGHRSVSWYQQTPGQGLQFLFEYFSETQRNKGNFPGRFSGRQFSNSRSEMNVSTLELGDSALYLCASSSVLAGGDEQFFGPGTRLTVL.

J is TRBJ2-5 and V is TRBV20-1; D is possibly TRBD1 (6 bases). The germline V gene encodes CDR1 DFQATT and CDR2 SNEGSKA (reference sequence). V was pared by 6 bases and J by 2 bases, with 10 bases between. CDR3 size: 12 residues. This CDR3 reads CSANGQQETQYF. The CDR3 bases are TGCAGTGCCAACGGACAGCAAGAGACCCAGTACTTC.